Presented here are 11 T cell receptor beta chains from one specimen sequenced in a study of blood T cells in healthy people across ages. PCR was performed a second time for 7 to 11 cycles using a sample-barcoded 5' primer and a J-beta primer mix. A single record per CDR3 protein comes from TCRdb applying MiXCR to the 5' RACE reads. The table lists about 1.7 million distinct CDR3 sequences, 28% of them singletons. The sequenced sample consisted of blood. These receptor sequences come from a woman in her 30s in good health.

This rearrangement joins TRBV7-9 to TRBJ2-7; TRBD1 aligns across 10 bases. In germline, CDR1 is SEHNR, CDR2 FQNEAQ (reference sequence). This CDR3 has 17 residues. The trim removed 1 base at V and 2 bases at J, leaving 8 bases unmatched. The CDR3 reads CASSLVGDRGFPYEQYF. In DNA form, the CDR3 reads TGTGCCAGCAGCTTAGTAGGGGACAGGGGCTTCCCCTACGAGCAGTACTTC.

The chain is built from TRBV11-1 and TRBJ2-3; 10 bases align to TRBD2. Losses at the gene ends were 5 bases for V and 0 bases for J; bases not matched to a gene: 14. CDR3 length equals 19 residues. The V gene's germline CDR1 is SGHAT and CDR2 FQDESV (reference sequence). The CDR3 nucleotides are TGTGCCAGCAGCCCTGGCCTAGCGGGGGACCTCCTTAGCACAGATACGCAGTATTTT. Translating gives CASSPGLAGDLLSTDTQYF.

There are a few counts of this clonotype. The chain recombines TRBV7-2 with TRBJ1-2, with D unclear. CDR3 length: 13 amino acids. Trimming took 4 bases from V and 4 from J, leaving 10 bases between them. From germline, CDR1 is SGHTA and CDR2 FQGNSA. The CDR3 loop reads CASSSRVPYGYTF. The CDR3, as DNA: TGTGCCAGCAGCTCGAGGGTCCCCTATGGCTACACCTTC.

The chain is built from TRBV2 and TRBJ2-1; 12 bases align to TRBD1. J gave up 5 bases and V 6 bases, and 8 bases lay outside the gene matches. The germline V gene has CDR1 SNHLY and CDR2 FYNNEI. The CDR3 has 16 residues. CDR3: CASSWDRGQVNNEQFF. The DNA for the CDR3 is TGTGCCAGCAGCTGGGACAGGGGGCAGGTCAACAATGAGCAGTTCTTC.

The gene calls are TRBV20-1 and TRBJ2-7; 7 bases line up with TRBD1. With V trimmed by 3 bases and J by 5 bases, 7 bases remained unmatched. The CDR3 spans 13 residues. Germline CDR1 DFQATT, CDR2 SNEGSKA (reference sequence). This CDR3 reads CSARDIGQDEQYF. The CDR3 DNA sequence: TGCAGTGCTAGGGACATAGGACAGGACGAGCAGTACTTC.

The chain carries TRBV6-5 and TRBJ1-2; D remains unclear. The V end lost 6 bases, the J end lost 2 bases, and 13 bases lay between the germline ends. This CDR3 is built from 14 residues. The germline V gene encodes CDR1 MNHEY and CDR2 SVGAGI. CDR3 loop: CASREVRENYGYTF. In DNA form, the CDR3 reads TGTGCCAGCAGGGAGGTTAGGGAGAACTATGGCTACACCTTC.

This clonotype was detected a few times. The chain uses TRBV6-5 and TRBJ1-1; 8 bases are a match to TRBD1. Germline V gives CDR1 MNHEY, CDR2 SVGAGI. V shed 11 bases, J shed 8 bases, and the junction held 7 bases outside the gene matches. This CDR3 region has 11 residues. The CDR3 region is CAATQGAEAFF. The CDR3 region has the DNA TGTGCCGCAACCCAGGGGGCCGAAGCTTTCTTT.

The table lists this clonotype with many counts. The CDR3: CASSASGPRTDTQYF. The CDR3 region has the DNA TGCGCCAGCAGCGCCTCGGGACCCCGCACAGATACGCAGTATTTT. This sequence joins TRBV5-1 and TRBJ2-3; D is perhaps TRBD1 or TRBD2 (5 bases each). Trimming removed 4 bases from V and 1 base from J, with 13 bases in between. The CDR3 is made up of 15 amino acids. Germline loops: CDR1 SGHRS, CDR2 YFSETQ.

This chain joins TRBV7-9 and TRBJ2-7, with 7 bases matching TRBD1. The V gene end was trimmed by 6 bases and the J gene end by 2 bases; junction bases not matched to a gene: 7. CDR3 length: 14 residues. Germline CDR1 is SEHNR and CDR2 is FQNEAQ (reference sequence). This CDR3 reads CASSPGQMPYEQYF. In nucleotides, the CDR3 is TGTGCCAGCAGTCCGGGACAGATGCCCTACGAGCAGTACTTC. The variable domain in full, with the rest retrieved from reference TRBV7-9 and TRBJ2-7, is DTGVSQNPRHKITKRGQNVTFRCDPISEHNRLYWYRQTLGQGPEFLTYFQNEAQLEKSRLLSDRFSAERPKGSFSTLEIQRTEQGDSAMYLCASSPGQMPYEQYFGPGTRLTVT.

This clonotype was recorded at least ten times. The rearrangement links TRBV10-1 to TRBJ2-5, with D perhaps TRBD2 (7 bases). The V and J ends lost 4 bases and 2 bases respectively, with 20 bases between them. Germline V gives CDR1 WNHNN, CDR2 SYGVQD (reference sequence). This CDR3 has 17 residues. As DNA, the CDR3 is TGCGCCAGCAGTGCCCAGGGGCTAGCGGAAGGTCAAGAGACCCAGTACTTC. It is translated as CASSAQGLAEGQETQYF.

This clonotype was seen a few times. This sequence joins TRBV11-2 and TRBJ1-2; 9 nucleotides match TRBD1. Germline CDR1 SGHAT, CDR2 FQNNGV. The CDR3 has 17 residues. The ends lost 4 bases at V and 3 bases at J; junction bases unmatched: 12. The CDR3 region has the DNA TGTGCCAGCAGCTCGCCCAGGACAGGGGTGAGGGACTATGGCTACACCTTC. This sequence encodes CASSSPRTGVRDYGYTF.